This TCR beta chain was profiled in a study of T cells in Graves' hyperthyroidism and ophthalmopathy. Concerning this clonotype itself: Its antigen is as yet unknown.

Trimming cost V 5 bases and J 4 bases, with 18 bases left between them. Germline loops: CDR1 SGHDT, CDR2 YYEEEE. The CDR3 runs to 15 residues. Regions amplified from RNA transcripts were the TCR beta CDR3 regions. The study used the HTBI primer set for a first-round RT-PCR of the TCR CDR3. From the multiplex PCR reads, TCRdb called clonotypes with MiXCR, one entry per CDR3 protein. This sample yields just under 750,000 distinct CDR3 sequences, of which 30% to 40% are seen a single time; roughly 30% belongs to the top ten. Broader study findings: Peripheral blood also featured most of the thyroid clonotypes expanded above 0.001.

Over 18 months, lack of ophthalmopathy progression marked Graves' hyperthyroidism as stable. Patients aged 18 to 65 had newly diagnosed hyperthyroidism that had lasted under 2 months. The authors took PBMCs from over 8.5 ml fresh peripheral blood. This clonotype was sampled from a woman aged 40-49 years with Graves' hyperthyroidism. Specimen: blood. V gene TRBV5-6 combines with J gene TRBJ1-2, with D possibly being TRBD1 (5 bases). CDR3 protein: CASSTGSLRGYGYTF. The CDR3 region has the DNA TGTGCCAGCAGTACCGGGTCCCTGAGGGGCTATGGCTACACCTTC.